The 27 T cell receptor beta chains below all came from one sample that was sequenced in a study of CXCR3-negative and CXCR3-positive naive CD8 T cells. These TCRs are of unknown antigen specificity. Study findings and constraints: Against CXCR3-negative naive cells, CXCR3-positive naive cells showed more hydrophobic TRB CDR3s.

Researchers prepared the TRB cDNA libraries using 5' RACE with UMI labels. TCRdb derives one entry per CDR3 protein from the 5' RACE reads, leaving out DNA. The sample table sets out over 55,000 distinct CDR3 sequences. The sample consisted of naive CXCR3+ CD8+ T cells from blood. Subset defined: CD45RO-CCR7+CD27+CD95- naive CD8+ T cells expressing CXCR3 (TNR3+). The receptors stem from a human donor in good health. Some clones in this sample may be carry-over from other donors' samples.

The J gene is TRBJ1-5, the V gene TRBV7-2; the D call from TCRdb, TRBD1, cannot be confirmed without DNA. CDR3 length equals 15 residues. Germline loops: CDR1 SGHTA, CDR2 FQGNSA. The CDR3 loop reads CASSFAGRDNQPQHF.

The J gene is TRBJ2-7, the V gene TRBV28; there is no DNA to check the TCRdb D call of TRBD2. The CDR3 spans 15 residues. Germline CDR1 MDHEN, CDR2 SYDVKM. The CDR3: CASSPGTSGSYEQYF.

By frequency, this clonotype is medium-sized. This chain connects TRBV29-1 to TRBJ2-7; the TCRdb D gene call, TRBD2, has no DNA to confirm it. The CDR3 is 15 residues long. Germline V gene data show CDR1 as SQVTM and CDR2 as ANQGSEA. The CDR3 region is CSVEDPAGGGYEQYF.

CDR3 protein: CASSPRGSLNEQYF. This chain links TRBV2 with TRBJ2-7; there is no DNA to check the TCRdb D call of TRBD1. The CDR3 is 14 residues long. The germline gives CDR1 SNHLY, CDR2 FYNNEI.

The chain employs TRBV6-2 or TRBV6-3 and TRBJ1-1; the TRBD1 assignment by TCRdb is unverifiable without DNA. CDR1 and CDR2 (germline): MNHEY, SVGEGT. The CDR3 spans 14 residues. The CDR3 reads CARSLLGTDSEAFF.

This clonotype registers medium-sized by frequency. The V gene is TRBV4-2, the J gene TRBJ2-1; TCRdb selects TRBD1, and the lack of DNA leaves this call unchecked. Germline CDR1 is LGHNA and CDR2 is YNFKEQ. The CDR3 has 14 amino acids. Here the CDR3 reads CASSGGAVYNEQFF.

The CDR3 reads CSARPNSAFQETQYF. The chain joins TRBV20-1 to TRBJ2-5. Germline V CDR1 and CDR2: DFQATT, SNEGSKA (reference sequence). The length of the CDR3 is 15 residues.

The chain joins TRBV11-2 to TRBJ2-3; without DNA, the TCRdb call of TRBD2 cannot be checked. The CDR3 has 18 amino acids. Germline V gene lookup returns CDR1 SGHAT and CDR2 FQNNGV. The CDR3 sequence is CASSPTTTSDRLPDTQYF.

The chain uses TRBV29-1 and TRBJ2-7. CDR3 length: 12 residues. CDR1 and CDR2 from the germline V gene are SQVTM and ANQGSEA. The CDR3 region is CSVPGRSYEQYF.

This chain uses TRBV6-5 with TRBJ2-7. CDR1 and CDR2 from the germline V gene are MNHEY and SVGAGI. The length of the CDR3 is 12 residues. CDR3 amino acids: CASEDSSYEQYF.

V gene TRBV2 combines with J gene TRBJ2-3; TCRdb's assignment of TRBD2 cannot be checked, as there is no DNA. This CDR3 has 14 residues. Germline lookup yields CDR1 SNHLY and CDR2 FYNNEI. The CDR3 region is CASSQLAGTDTQYF.

The chain combines TRBV7-8 with TRBJ2-2; TCRdb's D call of TRBD2 is untestable without DNA. Germline V gene data show CDR1 as SGHVS and CDR2 as FQNEAQ. This CDR3 is 12 amino acids long. The CDR3 sequence: CASSPGRPELFF.

The chain has TRBV20-1 and TRBJ1-1; TCRdb calls TRBD1, which cannot be checked without DNA. CDR3 length: 14 amino acids. Germline V gene lookup returns CDR1 DFQATT and CDR2 SNEGSKA (reference sequence). The CDR3: CSARVKTGELEAFF.

J is TRBJ2-7 and V is TRBV5-1. CDR3 length: 17 amino acids. CDR1 is SGHRS and CDR2 is YFSETQ in the germline V gene. The chain's CDR3 is CASSLAGFDTDWDEQYF.

This chain uses TRBV9 with TRBJ2-2; there is no DNA to check the TCRdb D call of TRBD1. This CDR3 has 18 amino acids. CDR1 and CDR2 from the germline V gene are SGDLS and YYNGEE. CDR3 region: CASSVASQGASVGGELFF.

The chain recombines TRBV5-5 with TRBJ2-2; TCRdb's D gene call, TRBD1, goes unchecked for lack of DNA. There are 14 residues in the CDR3. Per germline, CDR1 SGHKS and CDR2 YYEKEE (reference sequence). The CDR3 reads CASTPGQGTGELFF. Full variable domain (rest looked up from reference TRBV5-5 and TRBJ2-2): DAGVTQSPTHLIKTRGQQVTLRCSPISGHKSVSWYQQVLGQGPQFIFQYYEKEERGRGNFPDRFSARQFPNYSSELNVNALLLGDSALYLCASTPGQGTGELFFGEGSRLTVL.

This rearrangement joins TRBV7-8 to TRBJ2-1; lacking DNA, the TRBD2 call made by TCRdb goes unchecked. Germline CDR1 is SGHVS and CDR2 is FQNEAQ. The CDR3 is 19 amino acids. CDR3 amino acids: CASSLVGGSLAGSNNEQFF.

This chain links TRBV20-1 with TRBJ1-5; TCRdb gives TRBD1 as the D gene, but with no DNA this cannot be confirmed. The germline V gene has CDR1 DFQATT and CDR2 SNEGSKA (reference sequence). This CDR3 spans 14 amino acids. The CDR3 sequence is CSAKMAGVDQPQHF.

The V gene is TRBV7-8, the J gene TRBJ1-2; absent DNA, TCRdb's TRBD1 call cannot be checked. The CDR3 totals 16 residues. Germline V gene sequence: CDR1 SGHVS, CDR2 FQNEAQ. CDR3 sequence reads: CASSPSPGTGGYGYTF.

This chain links TRBV4-2 with TRBJ2-1; the D gene TCRdb calls, TRBD1, cannot be checked with no DNA. The CDR3 is 18 amino acids. Germline-derived CDR1 and CDR2 are LGHNA and YNFKEQ. The CDR3 sequence is CASSQDGAGGAPYNEQFF.

V usage is TRBV28 and J usage is TRBJ2-1; the D gene TCRdb calls, TRBD1, cannot be checked with no DNA. This CDR3 region has 16 residues. The germline V gene has CDR1 MDHEN and CDR2 SYDVKM. The CDR3: CASSFTETGLENEQFF. The full variable domain, rest sourced from reference TRBV28 and TRBJ2-1, is DVKVTQSSRYLVKRTGEKVFLECVQDMDHENMFWYRQDPGLGLRLIYFSYDVKMKEKGDIPEGYSVSREKKERFSLILESASTNQTSMYLCASSFTETGLENEQFFGPGTRLTVL.

The rearrangement links TRBV6-2 or TRBV6-3 to TRBJ2-1; as DNA is missing, the TRBD2 call by TCRdb cannot be tested. The CDR3 is 15 residues long. CDR1 is MNHEY, CDR2 SVGEGT, per germline. The CDR3: CASSYEAGPANEQFF.

The gene calls are TRBV6-5 and TRBJ2-1; TCRdb's D call of TRBD1 is untestable without DNA. CDR3 size: 17 residues. Per the germline V gene, CDR1 is MNHEY and CDR2 is SVGAGI. CDR3: CASSYSIFDRDLNEQFF.

The V call is TRBV27, the J call TRBJ2-1; the TCRdb D gene call, TRBD1, has no DNA to confirm it. The CDR3 contains 14 residues. The V gene's germline CDR1 is MNHEY and CDR2 SMNVEV (reference sequence). The CDR3 is CASSLGTGVYEQFF.

V is TRBV7-9 and J is TRBJ1-2; as DNA is missing, the TRBD1 call by TCRdb cannot be tested. Germline V gene data show CDR1 as SEHNR and CDR2 as FQNEAQ (reference sequence). This CDR3 contains 13 residues. CDR3 loop: CASEDRGLYGYTF.

The rearrangement joins TRBV29-1 to TRBJ2-2. Per the germline V gene, CDR1 is SQVTM and CDR2 is ANQGSEA. The CDR3 extends over 13 amino acids. The CDR3 is CSVEYGLTGELFF.

The chain recombines TRBV5-1 with TRBJ1-1. The germline V gene encodes CDR1 SGHRS and CDR2 YFSETQ. The CDR3 runs to 13 residues. The CDR3 reads CASSLDRVSEAFF.